The source of this T cell receptor (beta chain) is a study of blood T cell repertoires in COVID-19. The protocol was immunoSEQ multiplex PCR, while the TCRdb copy is restricted to in-frame clones and leaves out a portion. Counted here are more than 70,000 clones, just over 85% occurring once; the ten biggest clones make up around a fifth. V gave up 6 bases and J gave up 6 bases, with 8 bases separating them. Germline CDR1 is DFQATT and CDR2 is SNEGSKA (reference sequence). CDR3 length equals 11 residues. Sequencing was done on a sample of peripheral blood. This receptor was identified in a woman aged 80 or over in a cohort sampled during active or convalescent COVID-19. The chain combines TRBV20-1 with TRBJ2-2; D is ambiguous. The CDR3 here is CSAQAPGELFF. As DNA, the CDR3 is TGCAGTGCCCAAGCACCCGGGGAGCTGTTTTTT.